The present T cell receptor beta chain was sequenced within a study of blood T cell repertoires in COVID-19. Study-level background: Sites across the United States, Italy and Spain contributed samples from acute and convalescent COVID-19. Sources were T cells, B-cell-depleted T cells, or PBMCs; the material itself was cDNA or gDNA.

Germline CDR1 reads SGDLS; CDR2 reads YYNGEE. This CDR3 has 15 amino acids. Trimming took 4 bases from V and 2 from J, leaving 15 bases between them. This clone was observed a few times. Authors' analysis steps: Researchers report that nucleated cell counts were estimated from reference gene primer amplification. The repertoire was sequenced with immunoSEQ multiplex PCR; TCRdb's copy has only in-frame clones and lacks some. The V and J calls and clone size were taken over from that table, and D and trimming were inferred from the DNA. The table includes tens of thousands of clones, more than 80% detected once.

This chain links TRBV9 with TRBJ2-5; tentatively, D is TRBD2 (5 bases). What was sequenced was peripheral blood. This sequence was found in a human donor in a cohort sampled during active COVID-19. This CDR3 is CASSPRGIAQETQYF. The CDR3 region has the DNA TGTGCCAGCAGCCCGCGAGGAATAGCGCAAGAGACCCAGTACTTC.